This is a list of T cell receptor beta chains from one sample in a study of shared clonotypes between healthy human individuals. Clones were sequenced by immunoSEQ multiplex PCR, and TCRdb holds only the in-frame ones, with some missing. The top ten hold around 0.61% of the sample, which has 1 million to 1.3 million clones, 78% seen once. Source material: memory CD4+ T cells from PBMCs. The origin of the receptors is a man between 18 and 35 years old in good health. Some clones in this sample may be carry-over from other donors' samples. CDR3s include the opening cysteine and the closing phenylalanine or tryptophan. Fields, in order: D gene, J gene, V gene, clone size, CDR3 DNA, CDR3 protein. D genes are given only for firm matches. Clone size is stated in some rows and not others, as once, few, many or a class when expanded.

>NA|TRBJ2-7|TRBV18|NA
TGTGCCAGCTCACGTTCCGGGGAGGCCGAGCAGTACTTC
CASSRSGEAEQYF
>NA|TRBJ1-5|TRBV28|NA
TGTGCCAGCAGTACCCTCAACTCCGAGACCGGGGCAAGGGACAATCAGCCCCAGCATTTT
CASSTLNSETGARDNQPQHF
>NA|TRBJ2-7|TRBV15|NA
TGTGCCACCAGCTACACCGGGACAAGTTACGAGCAGTACTTC
CATSYTGTSYEQYF
>NA|TRBJ1-2|TRBV7-6|NA
TGTGCCAGCAGCTTAAACACTCCCAGGGAGGATGGCTACACCTTC
CASSLNTPREDGYTF
>TRBD1|TRBJ1-1|TRBV7-9|NA
TGTGCCAGCAGCCGTACAGGGGGCACTGAAGCTTTCTTT
CASSRTGGTEAFF
>NA|TRBJ1-4|TRBV28|NA
TGTGCCAGCAGTTTATCTACCCCTGGGGGTGAAAAACTGTTTTTT
CASSLSTPGGEKLFF
>NA|TRBJ1-2|TRBV4-3|NA
TGCGCCAGCAGCCAAGATCGGGTAGGGAGGGTCCCCTATGGCTACACCTTC
CASSQDRVGRVPYGYTF
>TRBD2|TRBJ2-6|TRBV28|NA
TGTGCCAGCAGTAGCCCCGGGACTAGCGGGAGGGGCGGGGCCAACGTCCTGACTTTC
CASSSPGTSGRGGANVLTF
>NA|TRBJ2-1|TRBV7-9|once
TGTGCCAGCAGCTTAGTCGGCGATGAGCAGTTCTTC
CASSLVGDEQFF
>NA|TRBJ1-2|TRBV19|once
TGTGCCAGTCGCCCGGGCAGGCAAAACTATGGCTACACCTTC
CASRPGRQNYGYTF
>NA|TRBJ2-6|TRBV5-1|NA
TGCGCCAGCAGCTTGGAGTCCTCTGGGGCCAACGTCCTGACTTTC
CASSLESSGANVLTF
>NA|TRBJ2-3|TRBV28|few
TGTGCCAGCAGTCCCCGGGCCAGAAGCACAGATACGCAGTATTTT
CASSPRARSTDTQYF
>NA|TRBJ2-3|TRBV12-5|once
TGTGCTTCGGCAGCTAGCACAGATACGCAGTATTTT
CASAASTDTQYF
>NA|TRBJ2-7|TRBV20-1|NA
TGCAGTGCTAGAACAGGGCCCCAGCAGTACTTC
CSARTGPQQYF